The clone carrying this TCR beta chain was seen a handful of times. No antigen is known for it. Germline CDR1 reads SEHNR; CDR2 reads FQNEAQ (reference sequence). The V gene lost 4 bases and the J gene lost 5 bases, with 12 bases spanning the gap. The CDR3 consists of 13 residues. The data stem from a study of CD8+ T cells in alopecia areata. Study-wide points: Many expanded lesional clones persisted in scalp and blood during tofacitinib. Scalp repertoires also include resident alphabeta T cells from normal skin.

RNA was extracted and reverse transcribed into cDNA as the sequencing template. Profiling relied on immunoSEQ multiplex PCR, and the TCRdb table lists in-frame clones only, not all of them. In the table there are about 200,000 clones, over 60% of which are singletons. Sample treatment: oral pan-JAK inhibitor, 5-10 mg twice daily. The V call is TRBV7-9, the J call TRBJ2-7, with D uncertain. The TCR comes from a human donor with alopecia areata. The sample was CD4+ T cells sorted from blood, taken at week 4, from a patient treated with tofacitinib. CDR3 in DNA: TGTGCCAGCAGCTCGAGAACAGTGAACGAGCAGTACTTC. Protein: CASSSRTVNEQYF.